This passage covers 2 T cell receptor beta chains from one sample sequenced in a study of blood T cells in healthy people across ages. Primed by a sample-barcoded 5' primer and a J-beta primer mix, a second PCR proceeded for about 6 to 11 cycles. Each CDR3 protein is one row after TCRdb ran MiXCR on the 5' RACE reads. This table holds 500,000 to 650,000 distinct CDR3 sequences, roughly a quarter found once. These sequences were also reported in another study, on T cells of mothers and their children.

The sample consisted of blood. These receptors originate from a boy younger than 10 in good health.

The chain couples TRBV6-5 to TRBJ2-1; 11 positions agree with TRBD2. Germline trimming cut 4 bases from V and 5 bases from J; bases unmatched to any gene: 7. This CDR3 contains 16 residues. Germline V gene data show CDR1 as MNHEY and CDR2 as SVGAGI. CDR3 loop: CASSSVPGLADNEQFF. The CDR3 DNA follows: TGTGCCAGCAGTTCCGTCCCGGGACTAGCGGACAATGAGCAGTTCTTC.

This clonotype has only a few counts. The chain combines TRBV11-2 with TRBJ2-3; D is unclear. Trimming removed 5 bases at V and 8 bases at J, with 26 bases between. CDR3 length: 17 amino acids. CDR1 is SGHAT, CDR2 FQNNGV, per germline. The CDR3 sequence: CASSALGVSSATTTQYF. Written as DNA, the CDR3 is TGTGCCAGCAGCGCCCTGGGCGTAAGTTCCGCAACGACTACGCAGTATTTT.